What follows describes a single T cell receptor beta chain. The sample is drawn from a study of STAT5B mutations in CD4+ large granular lymphocyte leukemia. Here immunoSEQ multiplex PCR was the method, and the copy in TCRdb shows in-frame clones only, minus some. This sample carries 40,000 or so clones, about four fifths of them seen once, and the ten largest clones take around 0.5%. Germline V lookup: CDR1 MGHRA, CDR2 YSYEKL. CDR3 size: 14 residues. V lost 1 base and J 11 bases, leaving 16 bases between the germline ends. The clonotype comes from a human donor in good health. Sequences were obtained from CD4+ T cells from blood buffy coats. The chain combines TRBV4-1 with TRBJ2-3; the D is unclear. The CDR3 nucleotides read TGCGCCAGCAGCCAAGCCGGAGAAAAGTGGGGGCAGTATTTT. This sequence encodes CASSQAGEKWGQYF.